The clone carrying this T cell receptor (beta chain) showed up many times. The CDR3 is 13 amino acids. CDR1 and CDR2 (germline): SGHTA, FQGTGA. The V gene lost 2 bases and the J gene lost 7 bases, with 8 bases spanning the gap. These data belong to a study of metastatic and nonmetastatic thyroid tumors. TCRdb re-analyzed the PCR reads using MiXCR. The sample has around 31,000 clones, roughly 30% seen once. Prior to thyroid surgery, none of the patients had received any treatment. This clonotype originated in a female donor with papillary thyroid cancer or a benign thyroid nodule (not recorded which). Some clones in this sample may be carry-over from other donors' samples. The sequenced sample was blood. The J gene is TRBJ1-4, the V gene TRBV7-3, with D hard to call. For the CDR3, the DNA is TGTGCCAGCAGCTTAGGCCCGACTGAAAAACTGTTTTTT. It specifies CASSLGPTEKLFF.